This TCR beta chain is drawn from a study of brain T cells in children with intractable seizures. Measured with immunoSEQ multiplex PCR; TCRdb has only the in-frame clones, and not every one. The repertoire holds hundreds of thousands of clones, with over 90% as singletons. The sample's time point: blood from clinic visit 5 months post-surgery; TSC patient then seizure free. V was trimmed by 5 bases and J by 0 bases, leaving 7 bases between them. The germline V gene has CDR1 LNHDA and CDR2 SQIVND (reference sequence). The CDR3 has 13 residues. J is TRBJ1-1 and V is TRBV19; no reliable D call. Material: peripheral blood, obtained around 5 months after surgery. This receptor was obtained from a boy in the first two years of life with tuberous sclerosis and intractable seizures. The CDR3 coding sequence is TGTGCCAGTAGTCAAACACTGAACACTGAAGCTTTCTTT. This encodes CASSQTLNTEAFF.